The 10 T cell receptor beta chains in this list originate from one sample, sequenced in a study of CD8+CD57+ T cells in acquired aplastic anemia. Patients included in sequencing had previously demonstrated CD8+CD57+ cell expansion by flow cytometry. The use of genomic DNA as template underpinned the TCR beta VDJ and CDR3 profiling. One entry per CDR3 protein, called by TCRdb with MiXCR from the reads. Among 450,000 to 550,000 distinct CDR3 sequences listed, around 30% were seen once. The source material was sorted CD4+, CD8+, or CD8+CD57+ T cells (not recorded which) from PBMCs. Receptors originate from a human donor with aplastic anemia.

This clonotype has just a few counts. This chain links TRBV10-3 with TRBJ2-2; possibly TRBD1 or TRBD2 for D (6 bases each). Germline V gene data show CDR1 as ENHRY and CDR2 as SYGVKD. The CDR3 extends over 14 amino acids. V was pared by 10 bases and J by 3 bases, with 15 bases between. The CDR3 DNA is TGTGCCACCCGGGGGCCTACGGACACCGGGGAGCTGTTTTTT. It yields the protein CATRGPTDTGELFF.

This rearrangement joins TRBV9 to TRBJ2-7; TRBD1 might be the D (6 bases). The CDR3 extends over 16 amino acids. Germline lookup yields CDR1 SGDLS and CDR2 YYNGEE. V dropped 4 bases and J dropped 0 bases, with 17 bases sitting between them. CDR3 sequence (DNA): TGTGCCAGCAGCCCTAACCAACAGGGTGGCTCCTACGAGCAGTACTTC. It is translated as CASSPNQQGGSYEQYF.

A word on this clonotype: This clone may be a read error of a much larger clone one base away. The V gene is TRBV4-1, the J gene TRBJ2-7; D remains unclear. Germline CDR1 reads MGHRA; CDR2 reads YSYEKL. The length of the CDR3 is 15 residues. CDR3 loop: CANSQEVHPTYEQYF. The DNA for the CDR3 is TGCGCCAACAGCCAAGAGGTACATCCAACCTACGAGCAGTACTTC.

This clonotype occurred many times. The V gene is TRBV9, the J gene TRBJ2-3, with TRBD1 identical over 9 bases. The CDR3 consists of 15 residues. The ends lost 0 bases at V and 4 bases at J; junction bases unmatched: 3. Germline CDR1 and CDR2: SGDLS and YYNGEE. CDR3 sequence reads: CASSVAGQGADTQYF. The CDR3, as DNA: TGTGCCAGCAGCGTAGCGGGACAGGGCGCAGATACGCAGTATTTT.

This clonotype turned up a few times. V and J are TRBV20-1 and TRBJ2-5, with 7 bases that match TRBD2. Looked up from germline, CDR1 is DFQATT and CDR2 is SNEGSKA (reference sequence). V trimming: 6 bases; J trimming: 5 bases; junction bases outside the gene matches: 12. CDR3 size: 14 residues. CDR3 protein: CSARTSRDWETQYF. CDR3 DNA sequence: TGCAGTGCCCGGACTAGTCGGGACTGGGAGACCCAGTACTTC.

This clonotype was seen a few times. The CDR3 DNA sequence: TGTGCCAGCAGATCTGTAGCGAAACCTCCCTACGAGCAGTACTTC. Its translation: CASRSVAKPPYEQYF. V is TRBV6-1 and J is TRBJ2-7; tentative D call: TRBD2 (5 bases). Germline assignment: CDR1 MNHNS and CDR2 SASEGT. Trimming left V 6 bases short and J 2 bases short, with 17 bases between. CDR3 length: 15 residues.

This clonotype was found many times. CDR3 in DNA: TGTGCCACCAGGGGGGGGGTAAGGCTTGTGAACACTGAAGCTTTCTTT. Translated: CATRGGVRLVNTEAFF. This chain connects TRBV24-1 to TRBJ1-1; possibly TRBD1 for D (5 bases). The V gene's germline CDR1 is KGHDR and CDR2 SFDVKD. V was cut by 7 bases and J by 0 bases, with 17 bases left in between. CDR3 length equals 16 residues.

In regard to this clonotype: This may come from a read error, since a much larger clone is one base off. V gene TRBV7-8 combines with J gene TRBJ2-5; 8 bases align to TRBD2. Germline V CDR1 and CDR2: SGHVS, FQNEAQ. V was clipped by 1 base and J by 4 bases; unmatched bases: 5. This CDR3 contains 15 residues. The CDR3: CASSLEGTSRETQYF. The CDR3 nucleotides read TGTGCCAGCAGCTTAGAGGGGACTAGTAGAGAGACCCAGTACTTC.

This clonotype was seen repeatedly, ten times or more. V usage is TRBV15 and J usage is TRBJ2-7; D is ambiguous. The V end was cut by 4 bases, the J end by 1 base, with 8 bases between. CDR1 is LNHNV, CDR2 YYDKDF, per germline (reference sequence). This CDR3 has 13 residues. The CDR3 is CATSTTGSYEQYF. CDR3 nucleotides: TGTGCCACCAGCACTACTGGGTCCTACGAGCAGTACTTC.

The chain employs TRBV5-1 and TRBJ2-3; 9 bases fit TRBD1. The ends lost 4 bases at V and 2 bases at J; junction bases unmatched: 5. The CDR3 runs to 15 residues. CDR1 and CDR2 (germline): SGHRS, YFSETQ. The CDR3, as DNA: TGCGCCAGCAGCCCTGGGACAGGGACCACAGATACGCAGTATTTT. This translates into CASSPGTGTTDTQYF.